The present TCR beta chain was sequenced within a study of brain T cells in children with intractable seizures. Study-wide points: Pre- and post-surgery blood differed in depth, so pre-surgery absences may be undersampling. Viral specificity was inferred only from CDR3 similarity; HCMV serostatus was unknown.

Assay used: immunoSEQ multiplex PCR; TCRdb lists only in-frame clones, some missing. This table holds hundreds of thousands of clones, roughly 92% found once. This sample's time point: blood from clinic visit 5 months post-surgery; TSC patient then seizure free. Surgery cases with the highest brain T cell transcript signatures were chosen for sequencing. Patients received at least one anti-epileptic drug before surgery. About this clone itself: The antigen remains unidentified.

CDR1 and CDR2 (germline): SGHTA, FQGNSA. There are 13 residues in the CDR3. V gave up 5 bases and J gave up 1 base, with 8 bases separating them. This receptor was taken from a boy under three years old with tuberous sclerosis and intractable seizures. The sequences come from peripheral blood, collected more than 4 months after surgery. V and J are TRBV7-2 and TRBJ2-5; D gene ambiguous. CDR3 DNA sequence: TGTGCCAGCAGCAGACTCGTCCAAGAGACCCAGTACTTC. Protein: CASSRLVQETQYF.